The entry below gives a single T cell receptor (beta chain) sequence along with its context. This entry belongs to a study of blood T cell repertoires in COVID-19. Produced via immunoSEQ multiplex PCR; TCRdb's table is partial and in-frame only. The sample carries around 400,000 clones, approximately 89% recorded once. The receptor was isolated from a woman aged 25 to 39 who had recovered from COVID-19. Sequencing was performed on PBMCs or T cells enriched from blood (not recorded which).

CDR3 in amino acids: CASRQGRNTEAFF. The CDR3 nucleotides are TGTGCCAGCAGGCAGGGTCGGAACACTGAAGCTTTCTTT. The V call is TRBV12-3 or TRBV12-4, the J call TRBJ1-1; possibly TRBD1 for D (5 bases). Trimming took off 6 bases at V and 1 base at J, with 9 bases between the two ends. The CDR3 is 13 residues long.